This T cell receptor beta chain was profiled in a study of beta chain features in type 1 diabetes. This clone was seen more than once but under ten times. Its target is not known. Since all of the isolated RNA was reverse transcribed, expressed TCRB transcripts were what got sequenced. Each sample of naive, central memory or regulatory T cells had, on average, around 4 million reads. Libraries were prepared by immunoSEQ multiplex PCR; TCRdb keeps only in-frame clonotypes and omits some of them. The sample has approximately 170,000 clones; around 7.8% are singletons. This CDR3 contains 14 residues. V lost 0 bases and J 4 bases, leaving 9 bases between the germline ends. Germline V gene data show CDR1 as GTSNPN and CDR2 as SVGIG (reference sequence). Stem cell-like memory, regulatory, central memory and naive CD4+ cells were sorted via CD45RO/CCR7/CD25/CD127/CD95/CD27. General study results and limits: Researchers caution that PCR might favor shorter templates, equally among patients and controls. A pattern of fewer insertions and more deletions at VDJ junctions was seen in type 1 diabetes patients. TCRB CDR3s were moderately but significantly shorter in Type 1 diabetes patients in all four CD4+ subsets.

Sequencing was performed on central memory CD4+ T cells from blood. This receptor was identified in a woman aged 40-49 years with type 1 diabetes. The rearrangement joins TRBV30 to TRBJ2-2, with a possible D match to TRBD2 (5 bases). In nucleotides, the CDR3 is TGTGCCTGGAGTGTAAGTGGAGGCACCGGGGAGCTGTTTTTT. Its translation: CAWSVSGGTGELFF. Complete variable domain (other parts from reference TRBV30 and TRBJ2-2): SQTIHQWPATLVQPVGSPLSLECTVEGTSNPNLYWYRQAAGRGLQLLFYSVGIGQISSEVPQNLSASRPQDRQFILSSKKLLLSDSGFYLCAWSVSGGTGELFFGEGSRLTVL.